These 9 T cell receptor beta chains share one sample of origin, sequenced in a study of blood T cell repertoires in COVID-19. Sequenced by immunoSEQ multiplex PCR; TCRdb stores in-frame clones only, minus some. Of more than 150,000 clones listed, roughly nine tenths were seen once; the top ten hold roughly 20%. The sequenced sample consisted of peripheral blood. The receptors were gathered from a man between 65 and 85 years old with active or convalescent COVID-19.

The chain is built from TRBV28 and TRBJ1-1; TRBD1 is a possible D gene (5 bases). From germline, CDR1 is MDHEN and CDR2 SYDVKM. Trimming removed 6 bases at V and 0 bases at J, with 14 bases between. CDR3 size: 15 residues. In DNA, the CDR3 is TGTGCCAGCAGCCAGCTAGGGGATTTGAACACTGAAGCTTTCTTT. Translation: CASSQLGDLNTEAFF.

CDR3 loop: CASSVGGINTGELFF. CDR3 bases: TGTGCCAGCAGCGTGGGGGGGATAAACACCGGGGAGCTGTTTTTT. This chain joins TRBV9 and TRBJ2-2; 7 nucleotides line up with TRBD2. The CDR3 contains 15 residues. Trimming removed 2 bases from V and 2 bases from J; junction bases left unmatched: 3. The germline V gene has CDR1 SGDLS and CDR2 YYNGEE.

This chain connects TRBV15 to TRBJ1-5; D possibly corresponds to TRBD1 (6 bases). This CDR3 region has 18 residues. The germline V and J ends were trimmed by 0 bases and 4 bases, with 19 bases remaining between them. Germline lookup yields CDR1 LNHNV and CDR2 YYDKDF (reference sequence). The CDR3 DNA sequence: TGTGCCACCAGCAGAGATTTGGGGGCTCGTAGGATTAATCAGCCCCAGCATTTT. Its protein is CATSRDLGARRINQPQHF.

The count of this clone is one. The J gene is TRBJ2-1, the V gene TRBV30, with D tentatively TRBD1 (6 bases). The CDR3 runs to 14 residues. Germline V CDR1 and CDR2: GTSNPN, SVGIG (reference sequence). V lost 8 bases, J lost 0 bases, and 14 bases lay in between. The CDR3 spells CAGRQVHSYNEQFF. The CDR3 DNA sequence: TGTGCCGGCCGACAGGTCCACTCCTACAATGAGCAGTTCTTC.

The chain is built from TRBV19 and TRBJ2-2; D is unclear. CDR3 size: 17 residues. Trimming pared 1 base from V and 2 bases from J, leaving 14 bases between. CDR1 and CDR2 from the germline V gene are LNHDA and SQIVND (reference sequence). CDR3 sequence reads: CASSIGGWQFNTGELFF. The CDR3 DNA sequence: TGTGCCAGTAGTATAGGCGGCTGGCAGTTCAACACCGGGGAGCTGTTTTTT.

In this sample, this clone turned up a few times. The chain couples TRBV6-2 or TRBV6-3 to TRBJ1-2, with D possibly TRBD1 on 6 matching bases. Trimming shortened V by 5 bases and J by 10 bases, and 17 bases separated the two germline ends. This CDR3 has 13 residues. Germline CDR1 and CDR2: MNHEY and SVGEGT. CDR3 protein: CASSGRRTDDYTF. CDR3 nucleotide sequence: TGTGCCAGCAGTGGCCGTAGGACAGATGACTACACCTTC.

The V call is TRBV3-1 (or the pseudogene TRBV3-2), the J call TRBJ2-6; weak D call: TRBD1 (5 bases). The CDR3 totals 19 residues. Per the germline V gene, CDR1 is LGHDT and CDR2 is YNNKEL (reference sequence). Trimming stripped 6 bases from V and 0 bases from J, with 21 bases between. CDR3 sequence reads: CASRPLSGRAPSGANVLTF. The CDR3 DNA sequence: TGTGCCAGCAGGCCCCTGTCGGGCAGGGCTCCCTCTGGGGCCAACGTCCTGACTTTC.

The rearrangement links TRBV5-4 to TRBJ2-3; TRBD2 matches 10 bases. The germline V gene encodes CDR1 SGHNT and CDR2 YYREEE (reference sequence). The V segment lost 4 bases and the J segment 1 base; nucleotides outside the gene matches: 6. The CDR3 length is 16 residues. CDR3 residues: CASSRSSGRGTDTQYF. For the CDR3, the DNA is TGTGCCAGCAGCCGCTCCAGCGGGAGGGGCACAGATACGCAGTATTTT. Drawing the rest from reference TRBV5-4 and TRBJ2-3, the complete variable domain is ETGVTQSPTHLIKTRGQQVTLRCSSQSGHNTVSWYQQALGQGPQFIFQYYREEENGRGNFPPRFSGLQFPNYSSELNVNALELDDSALYLCASSRSSGRGTDTQYFGPGTRLTVL.

The V gene is TRBV3-1 (or the pseudogene TRBV3-2), the J gene TRBJ1-1; 8 bases align to TRBD1. Germline-derived CDR1 and CDR2 are LGHDT and YNNKEL (reference sequence). The CDR3 totals 15 residues. V was clipped by 2 bases and J by 5 bases; unmatched bases: 7. The DNA for the CDR3 is TGTGCCAGCAGCCAACCTTCAGGGGGCTGGACTGAAGCTTTCTTT. This codes for CASSQPSGGWTEAFF.